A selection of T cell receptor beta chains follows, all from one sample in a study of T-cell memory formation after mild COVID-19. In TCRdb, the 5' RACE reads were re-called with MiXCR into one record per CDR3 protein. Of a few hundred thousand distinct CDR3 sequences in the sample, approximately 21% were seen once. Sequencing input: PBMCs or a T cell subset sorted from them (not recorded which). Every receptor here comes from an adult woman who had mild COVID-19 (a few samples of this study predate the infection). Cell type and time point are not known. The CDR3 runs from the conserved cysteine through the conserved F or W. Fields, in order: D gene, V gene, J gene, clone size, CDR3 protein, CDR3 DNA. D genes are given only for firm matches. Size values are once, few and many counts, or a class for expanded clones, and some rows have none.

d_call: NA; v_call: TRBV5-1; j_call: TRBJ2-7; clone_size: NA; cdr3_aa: CASSLDGSSYEQYF; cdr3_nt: TGCGCCAGCAGCTTGGACGGTTCTTCCTACGAGCAGTACTTC
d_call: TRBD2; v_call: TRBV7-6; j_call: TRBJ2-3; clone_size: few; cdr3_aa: CASSLGGLASDTQYF; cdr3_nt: TGTGCCAGCAGCTTAGGAGGACTAGCGTCAGATACGCAGTATTTT
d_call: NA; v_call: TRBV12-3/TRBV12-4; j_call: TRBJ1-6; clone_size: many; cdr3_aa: CASSGGQYNSPLHF; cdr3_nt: TGTGCCAGCAGCGGCGGACAGTATAATTCACCCCTCCACTTT
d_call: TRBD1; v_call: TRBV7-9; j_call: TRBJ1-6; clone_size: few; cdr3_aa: CASSREGAGRGSPLHF; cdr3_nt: TGTGCCAGCAGCCGAGAGGGGGCTGGTCGGGGCTCACCCCTCCACTTT
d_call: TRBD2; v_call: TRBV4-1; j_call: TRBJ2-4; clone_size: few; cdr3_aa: CASSPGLAGGLAKNIQYF; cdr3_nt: TGCGCCAGCAGCCCGGGACTAGCGGGGGGGTTAGCCAAAAACATTCAGTACTTC
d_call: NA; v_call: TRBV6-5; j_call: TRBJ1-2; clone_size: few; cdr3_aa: CASSKQAFDYGYTF; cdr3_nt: TGTGCCAGCAGCAAACAGGCGTTTGACTATGGCTACACCTTC
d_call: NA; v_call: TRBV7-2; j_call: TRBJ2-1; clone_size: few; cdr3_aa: CASSRLTGVVDEQFF; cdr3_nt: TGTGCCAGCAGCCGCCTAACGGGGGTGGTTGATGAGCAGTTCTTC
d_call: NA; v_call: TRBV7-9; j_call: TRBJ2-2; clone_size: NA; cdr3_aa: CASSFLPGAGTGELFF; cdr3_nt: TGTGCCAGCAGCTTCCTGCCGGGGGCCGGCACCGGGGAGCTGTTTTTT
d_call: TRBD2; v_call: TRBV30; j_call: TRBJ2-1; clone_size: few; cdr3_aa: CAADLGRMGLAGYNEQFF; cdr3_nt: TGTGCCGCGGACCTGGGACGGATGGGACTAGCGGGGTACAATGAGCAGTTCTTC
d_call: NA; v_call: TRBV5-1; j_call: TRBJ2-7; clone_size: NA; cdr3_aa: CASSFAPSRGGEQYF; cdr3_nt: TGCGCCAGCAGCTTCGCGCCGTCGAGGGGGGGCGAGCAGTACTTC
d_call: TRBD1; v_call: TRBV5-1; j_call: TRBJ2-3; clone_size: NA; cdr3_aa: CASSVGQGADTQYF; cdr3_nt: TGCGCCAGCAGCGTAGGACAGGGAGCAGATACGCAGTATTTT
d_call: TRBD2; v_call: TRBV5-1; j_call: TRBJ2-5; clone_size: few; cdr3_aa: CASSQTASGRETQYF; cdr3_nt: TGCGCCAGCAGCCAAACGGCTAGCGGGAGAGAGACCCAGTACTTC
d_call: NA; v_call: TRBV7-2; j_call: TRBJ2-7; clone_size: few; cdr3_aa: CASSTGRYYEQYF; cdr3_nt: TGTGCCAGCAGCACGGGACGGTACTACGAGCAGTACTTC
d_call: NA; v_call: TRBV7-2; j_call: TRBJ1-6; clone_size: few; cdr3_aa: CASSSRGGSSPLHF; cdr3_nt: TGTGCCAGCAGCTCGAGGGGGGGTAGTTCACCCCTCCACTTT
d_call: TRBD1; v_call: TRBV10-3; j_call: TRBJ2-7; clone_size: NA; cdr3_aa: CATRDRVYEQYF; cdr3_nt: TGTGCCACTCGGGACAGGGTCTACGAGCAGTACTTC
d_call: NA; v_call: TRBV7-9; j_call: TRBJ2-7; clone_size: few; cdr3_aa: CASSPTAGQENEQYF; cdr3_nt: TGTGCCAGCAGCCCCACAGCGGGACAGGAGAACGAGCAGTACTTC
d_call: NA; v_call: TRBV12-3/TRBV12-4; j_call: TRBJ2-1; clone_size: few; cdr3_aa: CASTRAGPYNEQFF; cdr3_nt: TGTGCCAGCACGCGGGCAGGGCCCTACAATGAGCAGTTCTTC
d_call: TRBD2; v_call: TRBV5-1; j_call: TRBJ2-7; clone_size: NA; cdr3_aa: CASSPVGGSPGEQYF; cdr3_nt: TGCGCCAGCAGCCCGGTCGGCGGGAGCCCGGGGGAGCAGTACTTC
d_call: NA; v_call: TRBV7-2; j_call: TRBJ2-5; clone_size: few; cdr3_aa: CASSLPGTQATQYF; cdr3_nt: TGTGCCAGCAGCTTACCGGGAACGCAGGCGACCCAGTACTTC
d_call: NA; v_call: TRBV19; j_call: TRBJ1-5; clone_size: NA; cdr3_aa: CASSILGNQPQHF; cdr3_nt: TGTGCCAGTAGTATACTGGGCAATCAGCCCCAGCATTTT
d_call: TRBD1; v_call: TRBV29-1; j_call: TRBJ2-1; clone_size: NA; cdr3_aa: CSVGTGGWNEQFF; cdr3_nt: TGCAGCGTTGGTACAGGGGGCTGGAATGAGCAGTTCTTC
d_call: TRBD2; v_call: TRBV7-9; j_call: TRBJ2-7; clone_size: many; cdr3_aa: CASSLTGTSGRYEQYF; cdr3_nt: TGTGCCAGCAGCTTAACTGGGACTAGCGGGCGCTACGAGCAGTACTTC
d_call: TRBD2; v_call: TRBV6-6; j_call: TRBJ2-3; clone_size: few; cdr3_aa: CASSWGAGAGTDTQYF; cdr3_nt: TGTGCCAGCAGTTGGGGAGCGGGAGCCGGCACAGATACGCAGTATTTT
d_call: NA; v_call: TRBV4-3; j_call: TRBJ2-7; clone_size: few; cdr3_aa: CASSRSQTGVTSYEQYF; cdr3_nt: TGCGCCAGCAGCCGAAGTCAAACGGGCGTTACGTCCTACGAGCAGTACTTC
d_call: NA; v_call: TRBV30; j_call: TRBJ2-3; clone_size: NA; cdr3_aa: CAWSLGGTDTQYF; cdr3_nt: TGTGCCTGGAGTCTGGGGGGCACAGATACGCAGTATTTT
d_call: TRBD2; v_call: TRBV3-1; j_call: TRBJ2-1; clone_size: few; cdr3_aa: CASSQLAGVANEQFF; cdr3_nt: TGTGCCAGCAGCCAGCTAGCGGGAGTGGCCAATGAGCAGTTCTTC
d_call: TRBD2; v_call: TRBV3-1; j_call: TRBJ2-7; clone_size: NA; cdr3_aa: CASSLTTSGYEQYF; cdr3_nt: TGTGCCAGCAGCCTGACGACTAGCGGTTACGAGCAGTACTTC
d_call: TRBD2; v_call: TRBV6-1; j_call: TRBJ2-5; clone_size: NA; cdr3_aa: CASNPGGQETQYF; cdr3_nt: TGTGCCAGCAATCCGGGGGGCCAAGAGACCCAGTACTTC
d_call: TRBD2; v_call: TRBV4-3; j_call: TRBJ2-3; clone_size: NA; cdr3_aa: CASSQGTGRDDPDTQYF; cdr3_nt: TGCGCCAGCAGCCAAGGGACCGGGAGGGACGACCCAGATACGCAGTATTTT
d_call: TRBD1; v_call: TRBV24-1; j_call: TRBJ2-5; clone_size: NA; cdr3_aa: CATSDTGQGTQETQYF; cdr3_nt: TGTGCCACCAGTGACACGGGACAGGGGACACAAGAGACCCAGTACTTC
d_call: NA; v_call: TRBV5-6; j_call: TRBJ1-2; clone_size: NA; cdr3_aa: CASSPRSNYGYTF; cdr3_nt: TGTGCCAGCAGCCCCAGGTCTAACTATGGCTACACCTTC
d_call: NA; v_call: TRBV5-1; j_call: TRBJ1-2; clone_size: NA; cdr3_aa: CASSLEPDYGYTF; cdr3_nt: TGCGCCAGCAGCCTGGAACCGGACTATGGCTACACCTTC
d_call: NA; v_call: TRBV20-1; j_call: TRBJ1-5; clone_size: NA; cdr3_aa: CSASPGQIDQPQHF; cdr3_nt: TGCAGTGCTAGCCCGGGACAAATCGATCAGCCCCAGCATTTT
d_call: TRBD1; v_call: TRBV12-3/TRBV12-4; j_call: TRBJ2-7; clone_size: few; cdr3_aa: CASSLPTDRGSDWRSYEQYF; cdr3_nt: TGTGCCAGCAGTTTACCTACGGACAGGGGGTCCGATTGGAGATCCTACGAGCAGTACTTC
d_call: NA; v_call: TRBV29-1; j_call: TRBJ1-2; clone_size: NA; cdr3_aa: CSFGNDRNGGYTF; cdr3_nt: TGCAGCTTCGGGAACGACAGGAATGGTGGCTACACCTTC
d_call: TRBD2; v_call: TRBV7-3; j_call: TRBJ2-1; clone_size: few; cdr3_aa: CASSLLLAGGPSYNEQFF; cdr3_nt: TGTGCCAGCAGCTTATTGCTAGCGGGAGGGCCCTCCTACAATGAGCAGTTCTTC
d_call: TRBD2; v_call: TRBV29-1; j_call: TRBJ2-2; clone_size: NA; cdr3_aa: CSVRGGTHTGELFF; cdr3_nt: TGCAGCGTTCGGGGGGGGACGCACACCGGGGAGCTGTTTTTT
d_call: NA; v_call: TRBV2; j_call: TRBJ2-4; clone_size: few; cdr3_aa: CASSEFKGEWNIQYF; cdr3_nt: TGTGCCAGCAGTGAATTTAAGGGGGAATGGAACATTCAGTACTTC
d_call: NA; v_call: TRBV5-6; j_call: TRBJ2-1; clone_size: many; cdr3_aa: CASSLSGPGEQFF; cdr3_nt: TGTGCCAGCAGCTTATCCGGTCCGGGTGAGCAGTTCTTC
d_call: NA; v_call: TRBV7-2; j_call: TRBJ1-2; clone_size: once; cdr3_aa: CASSLAGLRGLGYTF; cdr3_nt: TGTGCCAGCAGCTTAGCGGGCCTTAGGGGCCTTGGCTACACCTTC
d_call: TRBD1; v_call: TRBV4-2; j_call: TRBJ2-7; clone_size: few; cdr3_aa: CASSQAQGTASYEQYF; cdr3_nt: TGTGCCAGCAGCCAAGCCCAGGGGACAGCCTCCTACGAGCAGTACTTC
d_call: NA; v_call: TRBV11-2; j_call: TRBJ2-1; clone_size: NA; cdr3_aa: CASSGRLAISYNEQFF; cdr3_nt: TGTGCCAGCAGCGGCCGCCTCGCGATCTCCTACAATGAGCAGTTCTTC
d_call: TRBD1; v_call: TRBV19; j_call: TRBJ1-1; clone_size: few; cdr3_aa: CASRGQGGITEAFF; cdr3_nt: TGTGCCAGTCGCGGACAGGGAGGAATCACTGAAGCTTTCTTT
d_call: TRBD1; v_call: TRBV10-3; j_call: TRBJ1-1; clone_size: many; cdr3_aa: CAITRDRDNTEAFF; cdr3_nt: TGTGCCATCACCCGGGACAGGGATAACACTGAAGCTTTCTTT
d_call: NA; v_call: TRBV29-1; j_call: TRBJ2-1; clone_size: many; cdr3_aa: CSGRGSSYNEQFF; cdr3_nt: TGCAGCGGCCGAGGGAGCTCCTACAATGAGCAGTTCTTC
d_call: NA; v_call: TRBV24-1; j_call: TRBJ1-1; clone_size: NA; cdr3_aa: CATSLGGNTEAFF; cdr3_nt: TGTGCCACCAGCCTCGGGGGGAACACTGAAGCTTTCTTT
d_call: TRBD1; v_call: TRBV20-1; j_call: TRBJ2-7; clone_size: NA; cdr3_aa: CSARDSGQGDSYEQYF; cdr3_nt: TGCAGTGCTAGAGACTCCGGACAGGGGGACTCCTACGAGCAGTACTTC
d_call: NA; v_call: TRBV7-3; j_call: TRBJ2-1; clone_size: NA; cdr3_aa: CASSPKQGGARDEQFF; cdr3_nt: TGTGCCAGCAGCCCAAAACAGGGAGGGGCGCGCGATGAGCAGTTCTTC
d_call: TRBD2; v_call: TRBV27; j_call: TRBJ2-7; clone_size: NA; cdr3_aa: CASSLLAGPAYEQYF; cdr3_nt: TGTGCCAGCAGTCTACTAGCGGGGCCGGCCTACGAGCAGTACTTC
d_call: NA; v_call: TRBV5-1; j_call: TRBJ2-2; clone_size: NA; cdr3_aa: CASREPGSGELFF; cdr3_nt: TGCGCCAGCCGTGAGCCAGGGTCCGGGGAGCTGTTTTTT
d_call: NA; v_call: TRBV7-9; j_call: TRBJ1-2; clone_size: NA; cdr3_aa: CASSSIRETNGYTF; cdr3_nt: TGTGCCAGCAGCTCCATCAGGGAAACGAATGGCTACACCTTC
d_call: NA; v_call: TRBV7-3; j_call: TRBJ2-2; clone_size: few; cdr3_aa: CASSPNRAGTGAGELFF; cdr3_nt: TGTGCCAGCAGCCCGAACAGGGCGGGAACGGGGGCCGGGGAGCTGTTTTTT
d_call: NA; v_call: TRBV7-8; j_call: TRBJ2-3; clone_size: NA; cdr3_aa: CASSSRDLTDTQYF; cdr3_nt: TGTGCCAGCAGCTCCCGGGACCTAACAGATACGCAGTATTTT
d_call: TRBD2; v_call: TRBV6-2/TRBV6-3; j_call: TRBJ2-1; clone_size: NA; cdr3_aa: CASSYSGLAGGSSYNEQFF; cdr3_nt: TGTGCCAGCAGTTACTCGGGACTAGCGGGGGGGAGCTCCTACAATGAGCAGTTCTTC